This T cell receptor (beta chain) was sequenced during a study of CD8 T cells in Susac syndrome. RNA amounts of roughly 0.5 to 1 ug underwent reverse transcription with random hexamers. Amplification of TCR beta CDR3 across 54 Vbeta and 13 Jbeta was performed with immunoSEQ multiplex PCR. Each CDR3 protein is one row after TCRdb ran MiXCR on the immunoSEQ multiplex PCR reads. Of 150,000 to 200,000 distinct CDR3 sequences listed, under 95% are singletons. V lost 1 base, J lost 2 bases, and 9 bases lay in between. Germline CDR1 is MNHNS and CDR2 is SASEGT. The CDR3 contains 14 residues. CD8+ and CD4+ blood T cells underwent TCR beta sequencing.

The gene calls are TRBV6-1 and TRBJ2-7; unclear D gene. The source material was CD4+ T cells from PBMCs. This clonotype originated in a human donor with multiple sclerosis. The CDR3 is CASSEVPTTYEQYF. CDR3 DNA: TGTGCCAGCAGTGAAGTCCCCACCACCTACGAGCAGTACTTC.